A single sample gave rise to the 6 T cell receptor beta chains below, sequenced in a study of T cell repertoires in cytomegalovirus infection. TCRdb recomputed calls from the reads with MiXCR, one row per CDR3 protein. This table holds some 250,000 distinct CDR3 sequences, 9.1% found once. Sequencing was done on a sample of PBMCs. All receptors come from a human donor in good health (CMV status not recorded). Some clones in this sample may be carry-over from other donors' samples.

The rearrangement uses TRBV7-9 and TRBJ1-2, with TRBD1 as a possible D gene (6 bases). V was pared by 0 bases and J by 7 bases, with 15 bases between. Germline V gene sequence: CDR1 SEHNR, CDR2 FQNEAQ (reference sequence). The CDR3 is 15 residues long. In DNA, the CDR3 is TGTGCCAGCAGCTTAGCGCAGGGGCTTGGGAGTGGCTACACCTTC. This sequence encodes CASSLAQGLGSGYTF.

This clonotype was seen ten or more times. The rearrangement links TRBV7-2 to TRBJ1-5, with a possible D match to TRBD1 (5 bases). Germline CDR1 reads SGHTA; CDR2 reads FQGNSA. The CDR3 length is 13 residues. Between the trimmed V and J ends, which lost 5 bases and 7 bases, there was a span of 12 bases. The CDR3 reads CASSIPGMQPQHF. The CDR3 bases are TGTGCCAGCAGCATCCCAGGGATGCAGCCCCAGCATTTT.

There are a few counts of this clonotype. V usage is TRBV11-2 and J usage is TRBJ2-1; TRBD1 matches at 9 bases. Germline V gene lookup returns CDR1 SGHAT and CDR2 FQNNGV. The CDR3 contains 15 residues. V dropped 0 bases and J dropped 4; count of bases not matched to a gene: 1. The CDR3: CASSLEGTGYNEQFF. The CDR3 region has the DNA TGTGCCAGCAGCTTAGAGGGGACAGGGTACAATGAGCAGTTCTTC.

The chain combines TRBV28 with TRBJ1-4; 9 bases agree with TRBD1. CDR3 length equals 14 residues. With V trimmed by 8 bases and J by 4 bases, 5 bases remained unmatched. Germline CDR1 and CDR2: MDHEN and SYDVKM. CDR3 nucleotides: TGTGCCAGCGGGACAGGGAAGCATAATGAAAAACTGTTTTTT. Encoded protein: CASGTGKHNEKLFF.

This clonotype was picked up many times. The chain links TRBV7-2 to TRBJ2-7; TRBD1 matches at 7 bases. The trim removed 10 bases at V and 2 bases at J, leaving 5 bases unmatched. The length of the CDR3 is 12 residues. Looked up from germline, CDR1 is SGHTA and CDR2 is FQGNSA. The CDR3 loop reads CAIRTGTYEQYF. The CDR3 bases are TGTGCCATCCGGACAGGAACCTACGAGCAGTACTTC.

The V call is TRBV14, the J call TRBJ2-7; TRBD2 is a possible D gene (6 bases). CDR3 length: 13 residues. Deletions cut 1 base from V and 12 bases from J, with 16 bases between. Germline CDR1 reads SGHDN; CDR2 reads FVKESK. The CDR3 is CASSQVRGGGLYF. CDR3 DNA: TGTGCCAGCAGCCAAGTTAGGGGAGGCGGATTGTACTTC.